This TCR beta chain was recorded in a study of shared clonotypes between healthy human individuals. Looked up from germline, CDR1 is MNHEY and CDR2 is SMNVEV (reference sequence). The CDR3 consists of 14 residues. The repertoire was sequenced with immunoSEQ multiplex PCR; TCRdb's copy has only in-frame clones and lacks some. The sample yields about 590,000 clones, just under 97% seen once. Naive CD8 cells lacked CD45RO, underwent positive selection for CCR7 and left out terminally differentiated effector memory CD45RA+ cells. Donors comprised only Caucasian adults living in Nashville, Tennessee. The rearrangement links TRBV27 to TRBJ2-5; 11 nucleotides match TRBD1. Judging by the DNA end, TRBJ2-7 fits better; the J call may be wrong. The sample comprised naive CD8+ T cells sorted from blood. The clonotype was recovered from a woman in her 30s in good health. The CDR3 protein is CASTSGTGGLEQYF. DNA of the CDR3: TGTGCCAGCACCTCTGGGACAGGGGGTCTCGAGCAGTACTTC.